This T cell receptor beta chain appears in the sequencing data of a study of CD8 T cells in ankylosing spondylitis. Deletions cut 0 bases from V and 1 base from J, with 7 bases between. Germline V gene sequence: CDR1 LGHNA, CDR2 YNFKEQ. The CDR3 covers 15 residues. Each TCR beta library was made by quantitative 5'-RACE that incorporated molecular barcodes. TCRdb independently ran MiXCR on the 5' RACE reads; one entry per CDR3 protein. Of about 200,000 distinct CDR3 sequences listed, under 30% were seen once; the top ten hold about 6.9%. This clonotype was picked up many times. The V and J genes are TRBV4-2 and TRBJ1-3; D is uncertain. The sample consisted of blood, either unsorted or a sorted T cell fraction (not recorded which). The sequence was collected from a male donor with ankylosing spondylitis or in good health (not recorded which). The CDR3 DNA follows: TGTGCCAGCAGCCAAGAAGGAGGGTCTGGAAACACCATATATTTT. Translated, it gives CASSQEGGSGNTIYF.